One and the same sample provided the 29 T cell receptor beta chains below, sequenced in a study of blood T cell repertoires in COVID-19. Generated by immunoSEQ multiplex PCR, the TCRdb table keeps only in-frame clones and is missing some. The sample lists about 520,000 clones; 70% to 90% were seen once. Sequencing was done on a sample of peripheral blood. These receptors were taken from a human donor in a cohort sampled during active COVID-19.

The chain employs TRBV2 and TRBJ1-2; unclear D gene. The CDR3 has 13 amino acids. V was pared by 6 bases and J by 3 bases, with 11 bases between. Per the germline V gene, CDR1 is SNHLY and CDR2 is FYNNEI. The CDR3 nucleotides read TGTGCCAGCAGCGGTAGCGGGCACTATGGCTACACCTTC. Encoded protein: CASSGSGHYGYTF. The variable domain in full, completed from reference TRBV2 and TRBJ1-2, reads EPEVTQTPSHQVTQMGQEVILRCVPISNHLYFYWYRQILGQKVEFLVSFYNNEISEKSEIFDDQFSVERPDGSNFTLKIRSTKLEDSAMYFCASSGSGHYGYTFGSGTRLTVV.

This clone was counted between two and nine times. The chain couples TRBV5-1 to TRBJ2-1, with D perhaps matching TRBD1 (6 bases). The CDR3 consists of 17 residues. Germline V lookup: CDR1 SGHRS, CDR2 YFSETQ. The V end was cut by 0 bases, the J end by 7 bases, with 20 bases between. CDR3 sequence reads: CASSLAFQTGSRNEQFF. The CDR3 bases are TGCGCCAGCAGCTTGGCATTTCAGACAGGATCTAGGAATGAGCAGTTCTTC.

The V gene is TRBV19, the J gene TRBJ1-4, with 10 nucleotides matching TRBD1. The junction had 7 bases not matched to a gene; V was cut back by 4 bases and J by 8 bases. Germline V CDR1 and CDR2: LNHDA, SQIVND (reference sequence). CDR3 length: 15 amino acids. The CDR3 DNA follows: TGTGCCAGTAGTACCCCGGGACAGGGGATCGAAAAACTGTTTTTT. It is translated as CASSTPGQGIEKLFF.

This clone was detected only a few times. V is TRBV19 and J is TRBJ2-7; 9 positions match TRBD2. This CDR3 is built from 14 residues. V was clipped by 5 bases and J by 7 bases; unmatched bases: 9. The germline V gene encodes CDR1 LNHDA and CDR2 SQIVND (reference sequence). This chain's CDR3 is CASSVSGRFFEQYF. The CDR3 DNA follows: TGTGCCAGTAGTGTAAGCGGGAGGTTTTTTGAGCAGTACTTC.

The chain has TRBV25-1 and TRBJ2-2; D remains unclear. This CDR3 comprises 14 residues. Trimming took off 7 bases at V and 3 bases at J, with 12 bases between the two ends. Germline assignment: CDR1 MGHDK and CDR2 SYGVNS. CDR3 amino acids: CASTKAQYTGELFF. The CDR3 coding sequence is TGTGCCAGCACGAAGGCACAGTACACCGGGGAGCTGTTTTTT.

This clone was recorded only once. The CDR3, as DNA: TGCAGTGCTAGTGCACCTGTGACTTCAGAAAAACTGTTTTTT. As protein: CSASAPVTSEKLFF. V gene TRBV20-1 combines with J gene TRBJ1-4; no firm D call. Trimming took off 3 bases at V and 8 bases at J, with 16 bases between the two ends. Germline loops: CDR1 DFQATT, CDR2 SNEGSKA (reference sequence). The CDR3 length is 14 residues.

V is TRBV11-3 and J is TRBJ2-1; 14 bases are a match to TRBD2. J was trimmed by 6 bases and V by 3 bases; bases with no gene match: 10. The CDR3 loop spans 18 amino acids. The V gene's germline CDR1 is SGHNT and CDR2 YENEEA. CDR3 residues: CASSLGTSGSLGGNEQFF. CDR3 bases: TGTGCCAGCAGCTTGGGGACTAGCGGGAGCCTAGGGGGCAATGAGCAGTTCTTC.

The gene calls are TRBV19 and TRBJ2-7; 13 bases map to TRBD2. CDR1 and CDR2 from the germline V gene are LNHDA and SQIVND (reference sequence). CDR3 size: 16 residues. The ends lost 5 bases at V and 4 bases at J; junction bases unmatched: 8. CDR3 sequence: CASSAKGLAGQYEQYF. The CDR3 bases are TGTGCCAGTAGTGCGAAGGGACTAGCGGGACAATACGAGCAGTACTTC. Based on the CDR3 plus reference TRBV19 and TRBJ2-7, the full variable domain is DGGITQSPKYLFRKEGQNVTLSCEQNLNHDAMYWYRQDPGQGLRLIYYSQIVNDFQKGDIAEGYSVSREKKESFPLTVTSAQKNPTAFYLCASSAKGLAGQYEQYFGPGTRLTVT.

This sequence joins TRBV6-6 and TRBJ1-5; tentative D call: TRBD1 (6 bases). This CDR3 spans 12 amino acids. The germline V and J ends were trimmed by 7 bases and 6 bases, with 10 bases remaining between them. CDR1 is MNHNY, CDR2 SVGAGI, per germline (reference sequence). CDR3 DNA: TGTGCCAGCATGGGGGCTCTTCAGCCCCAGCATTTT. Protein: CASMGALQPQHF.

CDR3 amino acids: CASSTGNTEAFF. The CDR3 DNA follows: TGTGCCAGTAGTACGGGAAACACTGAAGCTTTCTTT. The V call is TRBV19, the J call TRBJ1-1; no reliable D call. This CDR3 comprises 12 residues. Germline V gene lookup returns CDR1 LNHDA and CDR2 SQIVND (reference sequence). Trimming removed 4 bases at V and 2 bases at J, with 5 bases between.

This rearrangement joins TRBV10-3 to TRBJ2-1, with a tentative D call TRBD2 (6 bases). Trimming pared 5 bases from V and 2 bases from J, leaving 16 bases between. This CDR3 contains 16 residues. Germline loops: CDR1 ENHRY, CDR2 SYGVKD. The CDR3 protein is CAISLIADQAYNEQFF. Here the CDR3 DNA reads TGTGCCATCAGTCTAATAGCGGACCAAGCCTACAATGAGCAGTTCTTC.

The V and J genes are TRBV7-6 and TRBJ2-1, with 7 bases fitting TRBD2. The J segment lost 0 bases and the V segment lost 1 base, leaving 9 bases of the junction unmatched. Looked up from germline, CDR1 is SGHVS and CDR2 is FNYEAQ. The length of the CDR3 is 18 residues. For the CDR3, the DNA is TGTGCCAGCAGCTTAGGATCGTCGGGGACTACCTCCTACAATGAGCAGTTCTTC. Translation: CASSLGSSGTTSYNEQFF. The complete variable domain, with remaining parts taken from reference TRBV7-6 and TRBJ2-1, reads GAGVSQSPRYKVTKRGQDVALRCDPISGHVSLYWYRQALGQGPEFLTYFNYEAQQDKSGLPNDRFSAERPEGSISTLTIQRTEQRDSAMYRCASSLGSSGTTSYNEQFFGPGTRLTVL.

The V and J genes are TRBV5-1 and TRBJ2-1, with 11 bases that match TRBD2. The V gene end was trimmed by 4 bases and the J gene end by 6 bases; junction bases not matched to a gene: 6. The CDR3 is 15 amino acids. Germline V lookup: CDR1 SGHRS, CDR2 YFSETQ. The CDR3 region is CASSAWTSGPNEQFF. CDR3 in DNA: TGCGCCAGCAGCGCATGGACTAGCGGGCCCAATGAGCAGTTCTTC.

The DNA of the CDR3 is TGTGCCAGCAGTCCCCTCGGGGTCCAGACAGATACGCAGTATTTT. Translating gives CASSPLGVQTDTQYF. The chain uses TRBV27 and TRBJ2-3, with D perhaps matching TRBD2 (5 bases). Trimming shortened V by 5 bases and J by 3 bases, and 15 bases separated the two germline ends. Germline V gives CDR1 MNHEY, CDR2 SMNVEV (reference sequence). The CDR3 sequence is 15 residues long.

CDR3 in DNA: TGTGCCAGCAGCGTAGGGGTAGGTAGCGGGAGCTCCTACGAGCAGTACTTC. Amino acid sequence: CASSVGVGSGSSYEQYF. The rearrangement uses TRBV9 and TRBJ2-7; TRBD2 aligns across 9 bases. Germline V gives CDR1 SGDLS, CDR2 YYNGEE. The CDR3 spans 17 residues. The J segment lost 0 bases and the V segment lost 0 bases, leaving 7 bases of the junction unmatched.

The chain links TRBV15 to TRBJ2-7; maybe TRBD1 (5 bases). Trimming removed 7 bases at V and 0 bases at J, with 13 bases between. There are 14 residues in the CDR3. Germline-derived CDR1 and CDR2 are LNHNV and YYDKDF (reference sequence). DNA for the CDR3: TGTGCCACCACCGTAGGGGTTAACTCCTACGAGCAGTACTTC. It specifies CATTVGVNSYEQYF.

This clone was seen more than once but under ten times. The chain is built from TRBV7-9 and TRBJ1-1; 9 bases map to TRBD1. The CDR3 runs to 15 residues. CDR1 and CDR2 (germline): SEHNR, FQNEAQ (reference sequence). V dropped 0 bases and J dropped 5; count of bases not matched to a gene: 4. CDR3 nucleotide sequence: TGTGCCAGCAGCTTAGCGACAGGGGGATGGACTGAAGCTTTCTTT. Amino acids: CASSLATGGWTEAFF. The full variable domain, completed using reference TRBV7-9 and TRBJ1-1, is DTGVSQNPRHKITKRGQNVTFRCDPISEHNRLYWYRQTLGQGPEFLTYFQNEAQLEKSRLLSDRFSAERPKGSFSTLEIQRTEQGDSAMYLCASSLATGGWTEAFFGQGTRLTVV.

The chain has TRBV6-6 and TRBJ1-3, with TRBD1 matching 7 bases. Looked up from germline, CDR1 is MNHNY and CDR2 is SVGAGI (reference sequence). V was clipped by 4 bases and J by 4 bases; unmatched bases: 4. CDR3 size: 14 residues. CDR3 residues: CASSSSGQGNTIYF. CDR3 in DNA: TGTGCCAGCAGTTCCTCGGGACAGGGAAACACCATATATTTT.

The chain is built from TRBV5-1 and TRBJ2-2, with 15 bases lining up with TRBD2. The V gene's germline CDR1 is SGHRS and CDR2 YFSETQ. The CDR3 covers 19 residues. V gave up 3 bases and J gave up 3 bases; unmatched junction bases: 9. The CDR3 DNA reads TGCGCCAGCAGCTCAGACCCCGGGACTAGCGGGAGGTACACCGGGGAGCTGTTTTTT. Translation gives CASSSDPGTSGRYTGELFF.

The CDR3 is CASSQGDRNEKLFF. DNA of the CDR3: TGTGCCAGCAGCCAAGGGGACAGGAACGAAAAACTGTTTTTT. The chain is built from TRBV3-1 (or the pseudogene TRBV3-2) and TRBJ1-4; 8 positions match TRBD1. The CDR3 runs to 14 residues. The V gene's germline CDR1 is LGHDT and CDR2 YNNKEL (reference sequence). J was trimmed by 8 bases and V by 1 base; bases with no gene match: 3.

The chain is built from TRBV5-1 and TRBJ2-7; TRBD2 matches at 11 bases. In germline, CDR1 is SGHRS, CDR2 YFSETQ. Trimming at V came to 7 bases and at J to 0 bases, leaving 6 bases not matched to a gene. This CDR3 comprises 15 residues. DNA for the CDR3: TGCGCCAGCCGTTTAGCGGGAGGGAGCTCCTACGAGCAGTACTTC. Translating gives CASRLAGGSSYEQYF.

The CDR3 coding sequence is TGTGCCAGCAGCGTAGAATATAGCGGGCACAACACCGGGGAGCTGTTTTTT. The encoded protein is CASSVEYSGHNTGELFF. V gene TRBV9 combines with J gene TRBJ2-2; TRBD2 aligns across 7 bases. Germline CDR1 and CDR2: SGDLS and YYNGEE. The V segment lost 0 bases and the J segment 2 bases; nucleotides outside the gene matches: 7. This CDR3 is 17 amino acids long.

The chain combines TRBV30 with TRBJ2-5; 10 positions match TRBD1. The CDR3 has 15 residues. Germline V gives CDR1 GTSNPN, CDR2 SVGIG (reference sequence). Unmatched junction bases numbered 9, after V lost 3 bases and J lost 5 bases. CDR3 in amino acids: CAWSAMTGGGETQYF. As DNA, the CDR3 is TGTGCCTGGAGCGCGATGACAGGGGGCGGGGAGACCCAGTACTTC. Variable domain in full (rest from reference TRBV30 and TRBJ2-5): SQTIHQWPATLVQPVGSPLSLECTVEGTSNPNLYWYRQAAGRGLQLLFYSVGIGQISSEVPQNLSASRPQDRQFILSSKKLLLSDSGFYLCAWSAMTGGGETQYFGPGTRLLVL.

The rearrangement joins TRBV7-2 to TRBJ2-1; 7 bases fit TRBD1. Germline lookup yields CDR1 SGHTA and CDR2 FQGNSA. The CDR3 totals 14 residues. V gave up 4 bases and J gave up 8 bases; unmatched junction bases: 8. The CDR3 here is CASSSQGQVDEQFF. The DNA for the CDR3 is TGTGCCAGCAGCTCTCAAGGACAGGTGGATGAGCAGTTCTTC.

In its sample, this clone was seen once. V is TRBV7-8 and J is TRBJ1-1; weak D call: TRBD1 (5 bases). Trimming pared 6 bases from V and 8 bases from J, leaving 19 bases between. The CDR3 spans 14 residues. The V gene's germline CDR1 is SGHVS and CDR2 FQNEAQ. This CDR3 is CASRRSAGGGEAFF. For the CDR3, the DNA is TGTGCCAGCAGACGGTCGGCCGGCGGGGGGGAAGCTTTCTTT. Full variable domain (remainder filled in from reference TRBV7-8 and TRBJ1-1): GAGVSQSPRYKVAKRGQDVALRCDPISGHVSLFWYQQALGQGPEFLTYFQNEAQLDKSGLPSDRFFAERPEGSVSTLKIQRTQQEDSAVYLCASRRSAGGGEAFFGQGTRLTVV.

This clone was seen once. This chain uses TRBV15 with TRBJ1-5; 9 bases map to TRBD1. Trimming cost V 4 bases and J 4 bases; bases outside gene matches: 2. CDR3 length: 14 amino acids. Germline V gene sequence: CDR1 LNHNV, CDR2 YYDKDF (reference sequence). The CDR3 DNA is TGTGCCACCAGCATGGACAGGGGAAATCAGCCCCAGCATTTT. Protein sequence: CATSMDRGNQPQHF.

This sequence joins TRBV19 and TRBJ1-5; a possible D gene is TRBD1 (5 bases). Deletions cut 5 bases from V and 4 bases from J, with 15 bases between. Germline-derived CDR1 and CDR2 are LNHDA and SQIVND (reference sequence). This CDR3 has 15 amino acids. The CDR3 region is CASSSFRGENQPQHF. The CDR3 region has the DNA TGTGCCAGTAGTTCCTTTAGGGGTGAGAATCAGCCCCAGCATTTT.

V is TRBV20-1 and J is TRBJ2-3, with D tentatively TRBD1 (6 bases). This CDR3 spans 17 amino acids. From germline, CDR1 is DFQATT and CDR2 SNEGSKA (reference sequence). V lost 3 bases to trimming and J lost 2 bases, with 21 bases between them. This CDR3 is CSASSGAPLPLTDTQYF. The CDR3 DNA is TGCAGTGCTAGTTCAGGGGCTCCACTCCCACTCACAGATACGCAGTATTTT.

CDR3 nucleotide sequence: TGTGCCTGGAGTGTGGGAGGAGCTTTTTCCTACGAGCAGTACTTC. It encodes CAWSVGGAFSYEQYF. This rearrangement joins TRBV30 to TRBJ2-7; D possibly corresponds to TRBD2 (6 bases). The CDR3 sequence is 15 residues long. Germline CDR1 GTSNPN, CDR2 SVGIG (reference sequence). Deletions cut 0 bases from V and 1 base from J, with 13 bases between. Full variable domain (rest looked up from reference TRBV30 and TRBJ2-7): SQTIHQWPATLVQPVGSPLSLECTVEGTSNPNLYWYRQAAGRGLQLLFYSVGIGQISSEVPQNLSASRPQDRQFILSSKKLLLSDSGFYLCAWSVGGAFSYEQYFGPGTRLTVT.